The entry below describes one TCR beta chain. V gave up 3 bases and J gave up 5 bases; unmatched junction bases: 7. Germline V gene data show CDR1 as SGHRS and CDR2 as YFSETQ. CDR3 length: 15 residues. These data are taken from a study of neoadjuvant anti-PD-1 for oral cavity cancer. Here immunoSEQ multiplex PCR was the method, and the copy in TCRdb shows in-frame clones only, minus some. The sample comprises approximately 12,000 clones, around 58% of which are singletons, and 12% rests with the top ten. The sequenced sample was tumor tissue, obtained before nivolumab (anti-PD-1) treatment. The rearrangement joins TRBV5-1 to TRBJ1-4; 7 positions match TRBD1. This TCR was recovered from a person between 40 and 85 years old with oral cavity squamous cell carcinoma. The CDR3 DNA follows: TGCGCCAGCAGCTCCACAGGGGAGGTAAATGAAAAACTGTTTTTT. It yields the protein CASSSTGEVNEKLFF.